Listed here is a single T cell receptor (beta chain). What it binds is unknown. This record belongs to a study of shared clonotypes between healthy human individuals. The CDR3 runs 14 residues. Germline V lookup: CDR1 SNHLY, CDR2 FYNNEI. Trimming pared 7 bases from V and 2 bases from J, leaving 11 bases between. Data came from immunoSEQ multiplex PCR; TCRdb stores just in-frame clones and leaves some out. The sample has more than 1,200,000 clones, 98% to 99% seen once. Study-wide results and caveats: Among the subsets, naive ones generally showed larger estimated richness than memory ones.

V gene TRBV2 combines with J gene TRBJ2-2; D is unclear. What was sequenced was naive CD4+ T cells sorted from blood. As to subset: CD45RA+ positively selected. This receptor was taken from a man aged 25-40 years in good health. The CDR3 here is CASTPTPNTGELFF. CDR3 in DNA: TGTGCCAGCACTCCCACCCCCAACACCGGGGAGCTGTTTTTT.